These 8 T cell receptor beta chains share one sample of origin, sequenced in a study of blood T cell repertoires in COVID-19. This table comes from immunoSEQ multiplex PCR, and its TCRdb copy is limited to in-frame clones, with some not included. The sample carries about 160,000 clones, 80% recorded once. Sequencing used PBMCs or T cells enriched from blood (not recorded which). The receptors originated from a woman in her sixties or seventies who had recovered from COVID-19.

The J gene is TRBJ1-4, the V gene TRBV2; TRBD1 matches 10 bases. This CDR3 spans 14 amino acids. Trimming took 4 bases from V and 7 from J; bases not matched to a gene: 3. In germline, CDR1 is SNHLY, CDR2 FYNNEI. The chain's CDR3 is CASSADRGAEKLFF. CDR3 DNA sequence: TGTGCCAGCAGTGCGGACAGGGGGGCTGAAAAACTGTTTTTT.

This clone was picked up a small number of times. The rearrangement uses TRBV3-1 (or the pseudogene TRBV3-2) and TRBJ1-1, with 10 nucleotides matching TRBD1. The CDR3 loop spans 14 amino acids. Trimming at V came to 3 bases and at J to 5 bases, leaving 3 bases not matched to a gene. The germline V gene has CDR1 LGHDT and CDR2 YNNKEL (reference sequence). CDR3 bases: TGTGCCAGCAGCCATCGGGACAGGGGAACTGAAGCTTTCTTT. Its protein is CASSHRDRGTEAFF.

The genes are TRBV5-1 and TRBJ1-3, with D possibly being TRBD1 (6 bases). CDR3 length: 15 amino acids. The germline V gene has CDR1 SGHRS and CDR2 YFSETQ. The V end lost 7 bases, the J end lost 2 bases, and 16 bases lay between the germline ends. CDR3: CASARGGGTGNTIYF. The CDR3 nucleotides read TGCGCCAGCGCCCGGGGAGGGGGTACTGGAAACACCATATATTTT.

The chain joins TRBV27 to TRBJ2-1; TRBD2 might be the D (6 bases). The germline CDR1 and CDR2 sequences are MNHEY and SMNVEV (reference sequence). The CDR3 spans 13 residues. Trimming removed 2 bases at V and 9 bases at J, with 11 bases between. The CDR3 sequence is CASSLSSGGEQFF. In DNA form, the CDR3 reads TGTGCCAGCAGTTTAAGCTCCGGGGGTGAGCAGTTCTTC.

The chain joins TRBV5-1 to TRBJ1-1; D perhaps matches TRBD1 (6 bases). V shed 0 bases and J shed 1 base, with 10 bases lying between them. The germline CDR1 and CDR2 sequences are SGHRS and YFSETQ. The CDR3 loop spans 15 amino acids. The CDR3 DNA follows: TGCGCCAGCAGCTTGGGACAACAGGGGAACACTGAAGCTTTCTTT. Protein sequence: CASSLGQQGNTEAFF.

V usage is TRBV7-9 and J usage is TRBJ1-6; D gene ambiguous. Germline V gives CDR1 SEHNR, CDR2 FQNEAQ (reference sequence). Between the trimmed V and J ends, which lost 5 bases and 7 bases, there was a span of 15 bases. This CDR3 is built from 15 residues. CDR3 nucleotide sequence: TGTGCCAGCAGCCCAGAAGTCCAGGCCAATTCACCCCTCCACTTT. It codes for CASSPEVQANSPLHF.

V usage is TRBV29-1 and J usage is TRBJ1-1; D not resolved. With 3 bases removed from V and 3 bases from J, the gap between germline ends came to 14 bases. CDR3 length equals 14 residues. Germline CDR1 is SQVTM and CDR2 is ANQGSEA. CDR3 coding DNA: TGCAGCGTTGATCCCCCTACCATTGACACTGAAGCTTTCTTT. Translating it yields CSVDPPTIDTEAFF.

The CDR3 bases are TGTGCCAGCACCCCGCCCGACAGCTCCTACGAGCAGTACTTC. Its translation is CASTPPDSSYEQYF. The genes are TRBV28 and TRBJ2-7; D possibly corresponds to TRBD1 (5 bases). There are 14 residues in the CDR3. The germline gives CDR1 MDHEN, CDR2 SYDVKM. V lost 7 bases, J lost 0 bases, and 13 bases lay in between.